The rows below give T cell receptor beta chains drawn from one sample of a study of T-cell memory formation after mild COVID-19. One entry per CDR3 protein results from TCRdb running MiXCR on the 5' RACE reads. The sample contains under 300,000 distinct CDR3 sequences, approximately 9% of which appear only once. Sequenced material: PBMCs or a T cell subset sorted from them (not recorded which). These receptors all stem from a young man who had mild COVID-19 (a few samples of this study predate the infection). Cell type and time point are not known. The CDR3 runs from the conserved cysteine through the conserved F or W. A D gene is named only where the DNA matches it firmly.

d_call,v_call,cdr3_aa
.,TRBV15,CATSRDTGQAQETQYF
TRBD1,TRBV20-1,CSAPDRMGNQPQHF
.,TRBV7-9,CASSFEGKNTEAFF
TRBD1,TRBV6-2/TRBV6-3,CASTTRDSSNTEAFF
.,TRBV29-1,CSVAQDGNQPQHF
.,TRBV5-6,CASSFPGQIISGANVLTF
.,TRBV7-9,CASSPGILGEQFF
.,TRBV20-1,CSARRPADYGYTF
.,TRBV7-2,CASDAGGSGNTIYF
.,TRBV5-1,CASSLTVGTDTQYF
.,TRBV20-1,CSARVEGYEQYF
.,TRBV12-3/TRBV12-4,CASSAQPQGRTEAFF
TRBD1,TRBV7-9,CASSLAMGQDVNSPLHF
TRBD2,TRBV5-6,CASSLASSSGGETQYF
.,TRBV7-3,CASSPRGRYGGYTF
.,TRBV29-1,CSVVFSLLSGHTQYF
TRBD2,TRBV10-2,CASRETGTSGGAAGTQYF
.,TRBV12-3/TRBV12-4,CASSLGGPRAF
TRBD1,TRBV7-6,CASSFGQGVYEQYF
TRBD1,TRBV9,CASSVGTGNTEAFF
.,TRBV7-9,CASGHGGRGPNEKLFF
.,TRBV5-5,CASSLVRGVYEQYF
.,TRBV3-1,CASSQDFRTEAFF
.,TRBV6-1,CASSVARGWMWAEAFF
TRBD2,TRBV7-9,CASSSAIAGGSDTQYF
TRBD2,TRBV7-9,CASTPYGRENNEQFF
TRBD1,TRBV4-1,CASSHRDSRTDTQYF
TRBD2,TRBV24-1,CATSDRGGGHYNEQFF
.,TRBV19,CASSHGMQVRPQHF
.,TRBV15,CATRTGGNTDTQYF
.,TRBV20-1,CSASPHGDTEAFF
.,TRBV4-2,CASSQDWAGSQETQYF
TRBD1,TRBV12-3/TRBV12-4,CASSLGRDRLSYEQYF
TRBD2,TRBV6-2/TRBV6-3,CASSYFAGDQETQYF